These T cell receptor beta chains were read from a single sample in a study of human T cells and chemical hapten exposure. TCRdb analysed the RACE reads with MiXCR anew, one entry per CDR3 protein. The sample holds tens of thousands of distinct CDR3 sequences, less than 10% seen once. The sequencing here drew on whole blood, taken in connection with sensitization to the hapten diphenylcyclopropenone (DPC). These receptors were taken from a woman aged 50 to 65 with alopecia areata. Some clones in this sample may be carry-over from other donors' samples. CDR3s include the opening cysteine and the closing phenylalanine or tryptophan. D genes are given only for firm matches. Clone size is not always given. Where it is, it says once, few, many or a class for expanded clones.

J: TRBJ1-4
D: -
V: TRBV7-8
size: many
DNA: TGTGCCAGCAACCACGTCCGCAATGAAAAACTGTTTTTT
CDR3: CASNHVRNEKLFF

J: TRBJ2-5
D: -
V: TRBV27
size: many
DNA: TGTGCCAGCAGTCGAACCCCCCTGGCCCCCCAAGAGACCCAGTACTTC
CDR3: CASSRTPLAPQETQYF

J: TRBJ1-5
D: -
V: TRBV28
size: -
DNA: TGTGCCAGTCGAAGGGTTAATCAGCCCCAGCATTTT
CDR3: CASRRVNQPQHF

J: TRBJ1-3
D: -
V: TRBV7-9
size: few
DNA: TGTGCCAGCAGCTTCGAAGCCCCTGGAAACACCATATATTTT
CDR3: CASSFEAPGNTIYF

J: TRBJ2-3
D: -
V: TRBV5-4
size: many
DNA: TGTGCCAGCAGCTTGGGGCTAGAAGGATATACGCAGTATTTT
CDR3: CASSLGLEGYTQYF

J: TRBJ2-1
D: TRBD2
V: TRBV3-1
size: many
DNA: TGTGCCAGCAGGGAAACCCGACTAGCTAGTGAGCAGTTCTTC
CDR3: CASRETRLASEQFF

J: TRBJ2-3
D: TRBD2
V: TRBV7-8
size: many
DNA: TGTGCCAGCAGCGCGGTTCAGGGACTAGCGGGAGGGCCCGTCGATACGCAGTATTTT
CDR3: CASSAVQGLAGGPVDTQYF

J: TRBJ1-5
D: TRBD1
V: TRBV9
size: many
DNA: TGTGCCAGCAGCCCGGGACAGGGGATGGCACAGCCCCAGCATTTT
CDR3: CASSPGQGMAQPQHF

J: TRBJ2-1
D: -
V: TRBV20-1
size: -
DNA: TGCAGTGCCCAGCGGACCGACAATGAGCAGTTCTTC
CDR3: CSAQRTDNEQFF

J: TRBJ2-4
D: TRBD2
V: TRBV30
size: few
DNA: TGTGCCTGGAGTGTGGGGCGGCTAGCGGGAGACCCCAAAAACATTCAGTACTTC
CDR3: CAWSVGRLAGDPKNIQYF

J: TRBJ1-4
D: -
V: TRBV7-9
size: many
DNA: TGTGCCAGCAGCCGGGGAAATGAAAAACTGTTTTTT
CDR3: CASSRGNEKLFF

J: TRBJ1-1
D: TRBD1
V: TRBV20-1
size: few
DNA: TGCAGTGCCGAGACTAGACAGGGCGTCACTGAAGCTTTCTTT
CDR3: CSAETRQGVTEAFF

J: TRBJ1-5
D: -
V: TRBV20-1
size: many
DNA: TGCAGTGCTAGAGCAGACAGGTATCAGCCCCAGCATTTT
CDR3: CSARADRYQPQHF

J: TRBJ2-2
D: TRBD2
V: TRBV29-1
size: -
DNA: TGCAGCTGTAATAGCGGGACGAACACCGGGGAGCTGTTTTTT
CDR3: CSCNSGTNTGELFF

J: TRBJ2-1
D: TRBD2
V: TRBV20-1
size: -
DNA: TGCAGTGCTAGACCCAAACCTCGACTAGCGTCGTACAATGAGCAGTTCTTC
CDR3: CSARPKPRLASYNEQFF

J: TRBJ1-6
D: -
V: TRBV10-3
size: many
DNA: TGTGCCATCAGTGAGACAACTAGGGACTCACCCCTCCACTTT
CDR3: CAISETTRDSPLHF

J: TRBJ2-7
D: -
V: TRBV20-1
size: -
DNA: TGCAGTGCGCATCAGAGGCAGCAGTACTTC
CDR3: CSAHQRQQYF

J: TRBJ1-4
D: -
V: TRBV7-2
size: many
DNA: TGTGCCAGCAGCTTAGGCCGTGAAAAACTGTTTTTT
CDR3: CASSLGREKLFF

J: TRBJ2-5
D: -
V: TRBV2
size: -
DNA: TGTGCCAGCAGTCCAGACAGCCAAGAGACCCAGTACTTC
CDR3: CASSPDSQETQYF

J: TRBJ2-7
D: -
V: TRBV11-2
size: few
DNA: TGTGCCAGCAGCTTATTGAAAGGGAAGATGGGCTACGAGCAGTACTTC
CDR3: CASSLLKGKMGYEQYF

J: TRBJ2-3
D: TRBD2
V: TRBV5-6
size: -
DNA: TGTGCCAGCAGCTTGGTTGGTGGGAGGGCCAGCGATACGCAGTATTTT
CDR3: CASSLVGGRASDTQYF

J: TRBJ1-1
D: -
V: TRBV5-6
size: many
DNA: TGTGCCAGCAGCTTGGGTCCCAGGGTGAACACTGAAGCTTTCTTT
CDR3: CASSLGPRVNTEAFF

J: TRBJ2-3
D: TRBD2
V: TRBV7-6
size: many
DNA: TGTGCCAGCAGCTCCAGCGGGAGGGCCACAGATACGCAGTATTTT
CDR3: CASSSSGRATDTQYF

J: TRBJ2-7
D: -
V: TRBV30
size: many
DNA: TGTGCCTGGAGTAAGGGGTCCCGCGACTACGAGCAGTACTTC
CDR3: CAWSKGSRDYEQYF

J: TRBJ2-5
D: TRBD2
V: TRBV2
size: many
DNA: TGTGCCAGCGAAGGACTAGCGGGGACTAGGTCGACCCAGTACTTC
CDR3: CASEGLAGTRSTQYF

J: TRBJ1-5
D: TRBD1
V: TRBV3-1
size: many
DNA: TGTGCCAGCAGCCAACGGAGGACAGGGGGTCGTCGAAGCAATCAGCCCCAGCATTTT
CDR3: CASSQRRTGGRRSNQPQHF

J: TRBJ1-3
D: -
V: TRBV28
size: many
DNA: TGTGCCAGCAGCCCGAATTCCGCAGGGGGAAACACCATATATTTT
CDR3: CASSPNSAGGNTIYF

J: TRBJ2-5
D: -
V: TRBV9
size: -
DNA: TGTGCCAGCAGCGCGGGATTAGAGACCCAGTGCTTC
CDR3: CASSAGLETQCF

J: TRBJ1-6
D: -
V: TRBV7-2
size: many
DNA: TGTGCCAGCACGCCGGTCGGGACCCCATATAATTCACCCCTCCACTTT
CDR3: CASTPVGTPYNSPLHF

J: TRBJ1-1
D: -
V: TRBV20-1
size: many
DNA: TGCAGTGCTCGCAGGGTGAACACTGAAGCTTTCTTT
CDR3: CSARRVNTEAFF

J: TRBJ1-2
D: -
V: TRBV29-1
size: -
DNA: TGCAGCGTTGAAAAGAAACAGGCAGGAGGCTACACCTTC
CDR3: CSVEKKQAGGYTF

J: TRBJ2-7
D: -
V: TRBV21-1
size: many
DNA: TGTGCCAGCAGGGGGGGACAGGGGTTTACCCCGAACCCCTACGAGCAGTACTTC
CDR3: CASRGGQGFTPNPYEQYF

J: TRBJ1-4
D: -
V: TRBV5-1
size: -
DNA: TGCGCCAGCAGCATGGACAGCCCGGGGGAAAAACTGTTTTTT
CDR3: CASSMDSPGEKLFF

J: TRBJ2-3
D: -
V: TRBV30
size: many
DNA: TGTGCCTGGAGTCTGCAGGGGAGCACAGATACGCAGTATTTT
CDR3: CAWSLQGSTDTQYF

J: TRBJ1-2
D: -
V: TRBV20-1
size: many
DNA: TGCAGTGCTGATCCGGGACACACAGATGGCTACACCTTC
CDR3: CSADPGHTDGYTF

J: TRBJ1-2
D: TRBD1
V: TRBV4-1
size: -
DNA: TGCGCCAGCAGCCGGCGGGACAGGGATAACTATGGCTACACCTTC
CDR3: CASSRRDRDNYGYTF

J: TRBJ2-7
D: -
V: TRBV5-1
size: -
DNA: TGCGCCAGCATGAGGGACACCTCGGTAGGTGAGCAGTACTTC
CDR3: CASMRDTSVGEQYF

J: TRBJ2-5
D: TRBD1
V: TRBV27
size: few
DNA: TGTGCCAGCAGTACCGGGACAGAGTACCAAGAGACCCAGTACTTC
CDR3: CASSTGTEYQETQYF

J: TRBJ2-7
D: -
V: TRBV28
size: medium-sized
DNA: TGTGCCAGCAGTACAGGTGCCCGGAACGGGCAGTACTTC
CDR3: CASSTGARNGQYF

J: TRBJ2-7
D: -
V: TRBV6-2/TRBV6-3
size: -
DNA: TGTGCCAGCAGTGACGGGTACGAGCAGTACTTC
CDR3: CASSDGYEQYF

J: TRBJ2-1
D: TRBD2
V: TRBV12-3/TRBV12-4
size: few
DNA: TGTGCCAGCACCCGGAGGGCGGGGGGGAATGAGCAGTTCTTC
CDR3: CASTRRAGGNEQFF

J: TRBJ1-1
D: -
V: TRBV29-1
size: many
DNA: TGCAGCGGCGTAGATACCGGACTGATGAACACTGAAGCTTTCTTT
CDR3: CSGVDTGLMNTEAFF

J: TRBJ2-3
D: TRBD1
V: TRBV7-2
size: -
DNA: TGTGCCAGCAGCTTAATCAGGGGACAGGGCACAGATACGCAGTATTTT
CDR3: CASSLIRGQGTDTQYF